The rows below give T cell receptor beta chains drawn from one sample of a study of molecular identifiers for immune sequencing clone quantification. TCRdb re-called the PCR reads with MiXCR, one entry per CDR3 protein. The sample lists 40,000 to 45,000 distinct CDR3 sequences; roughly 21% were seen once. Sequencing used naive CD8+ T cells from blood, with Jurkat cell RNA spiked in. These receptors came from a human donor in good health. Some libraries in this study had Jurkat cell RNA spiked in. Both conserved end residues are part of each CDR3. Each record gives: clone size, J gene, V gene, D gene, CDR3 DNA, CDR3 protein. D genes are given only for firm matches. Only some rows state a clone size, as once, few, many or a class for expanded clones.

>NA|TRBJ2-7|TRBV7-9|NA
TGTGCCAGCAGCTCGCCCATAGGTGGGACAGAGCAGTACTTC
CASSSPIGGTEQYF
>many|TRBJ2-1|TRBV24-1|NA
TGTGCCACCAGTGATTTTTTGGGGCTTGAGCAGTTCTTC
CATSDFLGLEQFF
>many|TRBJ2-3|TRBV15|TRBD1
TGTGCCACCAGCAGAGATAGAGACAGGGGGGTGACAGATACGCAGTATTTT
CATSRDRDRGVTDTQYF
>once|TRBJ1-5|TRBV28|TRBD1
TGTGCCAGCAGACGGGACAGGGAAGGCAATCAGCCCCAGCATTTT
CASRRDREGNQPQHF
>few|TRBJ2-7|TRBV27|TRBD1
TGTGCCAGCAGTTTCCGGGACAGTCGCTACGAGCAGTACTTC
CASSFRDSRYEQYF
>many|TRBJ2-7|TRBV30|NA
TGTGCCTGGAGTGTATCCCGTTTGTACGAGCAGTACTTC
CAWSVSRLYEQYF
>many|TRBJ2-7|TRBV19|NA
TGTGCCAGTAGTATCCAGGAGTCGTCCTACGAGCAGTACTTC
CASSIQESSYEQYF
>many|TRBJ2-3|TRBV7-8|TRBD2
TGTGCCAGCAGCTTAAGCGGGGGGGCGAATACGCAGTATTTT
CASSLSGGANTQYF
>NA|TRBJ2-2|TRBV20-1|NA
TGCAGTGCTGGAAGGCCAAGGGACACCGGGGGGCAGTTTTTT
CSAGRPRDTGGQFF
>NA|TRBJ2-3|TRBV4-1|NA
TGCGCCAGCAGCCAAGGCCCCGCCCTGGGCACAGATACGCAGTATTTT
CASSQGPALGTDTQYF
>many|TRBJ1-5|TRBV6-2/TRBV6-3|NA
TGTGCCAGCAGTTCTGGACGGGGACAGCCCCAGCATTTT
CASSSGRGQPQHF
>many|TRBJ2-1|TRBV21-1|NA
TGTGCCAGCAGCAAATCGGGGACCAGGGGGCTGAGCGATGAGCAGTTCTTC
CASSKSGTRGLSDEQFF
>many|TRBJ1-3|TRBV3-2|NA
TGTGCCAGCAGCCAAGATTCAGTTCCTGGAAACACCATATATTTT
CASSQDSVPGNTIYF
>many|TRBJ2-3|TRBV27|TRBD2
TGTGCCAGCAGTCCACCCAAACTGACTAGCGGGAGAACAGATACGCAGTATTTT
CASSPPKLTSGRTDTQYF
>many|TRBJ2-3|TRBV7-8|NA
TGTGCCAGCAGCTTAGACCTGACCACAGATACGCAGTATTTT
CASSLDLTTDTQYF
>NA|TRBJ2-1|TRBV29-1|NA
TGCAGCGTTGAAGATGGGAACAGGGTCGTCAATGAGCAGTTCTTC
CSVEDGNRVVNEQFF
>NA|TRBJ2-3|TRBV9|NA
TGTGTCAGCAGCCCGGGCGTAACTAGCACAGATACGCAGTATTTT
CVSSPGVTSTDTQYF
>many|TRBJ2-5|TRBV4-3|NA
TGCGCCAGCAGCCAAGTGGGGGCCGGGTACCAAGAGACCCAGTACTTC
CASSQVGAGYQETQYF
>many|TRBJ2-3|TRBV5-4|NA
TGTGCCAGCAGCTTGGATCTGGGCACAGATACGCAGTATTTT
CASSLDLGTDTQYF
>many|TRBJ1-1|TRBV9|NA
TGTGCCAGCAGCGGTCAAAGGGGGAACACTGAAGCTTTCTTT
CASSGQRGNTEAFF
>many|TRBJ1-1|TRBV12-3/TRBV12-4|NA
TGTGCCAGCAGTTATCCAAGCGGGGGTACTGAAGCTTTCTTT
CASSYPSGGTEAFF
>many|TRBJ2-3|TRBV12-3/TRBV12-4|NA
TGTGCCAGCAGTTTCGCGGATACGCAGTATTTT
CASSFADTQYF
>many|TRBJ2-7|TRBV2|NA
TGTGCCAGCAGTGACCCAGGTCCAGACGAGCAGTACTTC
CASSDPGPDEQYF
>many|TRBJ2-7|TRBV28|NA
TGTGCCTGCCGGGACGGGTCGTACGAGCAGTACTTC
CACRDGSYEQYF
>NA|TRBJ1-1|TRBV7-9|NA
TGTGCCAGCAGCTTAGCCCTAGGACACAAGAACACTGAAGCTTTCTTT
CASSLALGHKNTEAFF
>many|TRBJ1-5|TRBV6-2/TRBV6-3|NA
TGTGCCAGCAGCCCAGCGCTCTCTCAGCCCCAGCATTTT
CASSPALSQPQHF
>many|TRBJ2-2|TRBV5-1|TRBD1
TGCGCCAGCAGCTTGGGACAGGGCTACACCGGGGAGCTGTTTTTT
CASSLGQGYTGELFF
>many|TRBJ2-1|TRBV4-3|NA
TGCGCCAGCAGCCAAGATTCGGTCCCATCCTACAATGAGCAGTTCTTC
CASSQDSVPSYNEQFF
>many|TRBJ2-5|TRBV4-1|NA
TGCGCCAGCAGCCAAGATCGAAATAGCTTTGGCGAGACCCAGTACTTC
CASSQDRNSFGETQYF
>NA|TRBJ1-1|TRBV9|NA
TGTGCCAGCAGCCCAGGTGGAGTTCGGAACACTGAAGCTTTCTTT
CASSPGGVRNTEAFF
>few|TRBJ1-1|TRBV19|NA
TGTGCCAGTAGTTACACGACCGGAGGCACTGAAGCTTCCTTT
CASSYTTGGTEASF
>many|TRBJ2-4|TRBV19|NA
TGTGCCAGTACTCGAGGGGGTGAAAACATTCAGTACTTC
CASTRGGENIQYF
>many|TRBJ1-1|TRBV5-1|NA
TGCGCCAGCAGCTTGATTGGGCAGATGGAGGCTGAAGCTTTCTTT
CASSLIGQMEAEAFF
>many|TRBJ1-1|TRBV4-1|NA
TGCGCCAGCAGCCAAGAAGTTTACACTGAAGCTTTCTTT
CASSQEVYTEAFF
>once|TRBJ2-7|TRBV7-2|TRBD1
TGTGCCAGCAGCTTGACCGGGACAGCGAGCTCCTACGAGCAGTACTTC
CASSLTGTASSYEQYF
>many|TRBJ2-7|TRBV4-3|NA
TGCGCCAGCAGCCAAGCAACAGGGATCTACGAGCAGTACTTC
CASSQATGIYEQYF
>many|TRBJ2-5|TRBV12-3/TRBV12-4|NA
TGTGCCAGCGCAGCATCAGAGACCCAGTACTTC
CASAASETQYF
>NA|TRBJ2-2|TRBV19|TRBD2
TGTGCCAGTAGTATCCCTAAACTAGCGGGGAGCACCGGGGAGCTGTTTTTT
CASSIPKLAGSTGELFF
>many|TRBJ2-3|TRBV5-5|NA
TGTGCCAGCAGCTTGGATTTCCTTCCAACTAGCACAGATACGCAGTATTTT
CASSLDFLPTSTDTQYF
>many|TRBJ2-3|TRBV4-3|NA
TGCGCCAGCAGACCTGCCCTAACTAGCACAGATACGCAGTATTTT
CASRPALTSTDTQYF
>many|TRBJ2-3|TRBV12-3/TRBV12-4|NA
TGTGCCAGCAGTCTACTCGGGACTCACGAAAGCACAGATACGCAGTATTTT
CASSLLGTHESTDTQYF
>many|TRBJ2-5|TRBV28|NA
TGTGCCAGCGGTGACCTGGGGGGCCCTCAAGACACCCAGTACTTT
CASGDLGGPQDTQYF
>many|TRBJ1-1|TRBV23-1|NA
TGCGCCATCCGGCGGGAGAGAATCCCCGAAGCTTTCTTT
CAIRRERIPEAFF
>many|TRBJ2-7|TRBV4-3|NA
TGCGCCAGCAGCCAGGGGACCGCTTCCTACGAGCAGTACTTC
CASSQGTASYEQYF
>many|TRBJ2-2|TRBV19|NA
TGTGCCAGTACCGAGACGGACGGGGAGCTGTTTTTT
CASTETDGELFF